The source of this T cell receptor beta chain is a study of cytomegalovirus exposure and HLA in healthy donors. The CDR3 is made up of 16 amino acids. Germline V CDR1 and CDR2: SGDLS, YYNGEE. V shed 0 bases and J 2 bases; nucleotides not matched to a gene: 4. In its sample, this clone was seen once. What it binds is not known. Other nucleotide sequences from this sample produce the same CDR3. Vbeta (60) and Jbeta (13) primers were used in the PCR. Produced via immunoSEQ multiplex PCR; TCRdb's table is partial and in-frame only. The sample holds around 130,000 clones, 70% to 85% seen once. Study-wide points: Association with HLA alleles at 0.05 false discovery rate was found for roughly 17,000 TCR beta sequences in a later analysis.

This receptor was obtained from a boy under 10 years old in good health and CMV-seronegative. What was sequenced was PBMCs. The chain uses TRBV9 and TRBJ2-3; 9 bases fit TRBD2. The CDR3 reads CASSVELAGDTDTQYF. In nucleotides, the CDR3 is TGTGCCAGCAGCGTAGAATTAGCGGGGGACACAGATACGCAGTATTTT.